The 14 T cell receptor beta chains listed next were all sequenced from one sample in a study of response to subunit inactivated influenza vaccine. One entry per CDR3 protein, called by TCRdb with MiXCR from the RT-PCR reads. The table records around 580,000 distinct CDR3 sequences, roughly 12% of them present only once. The material sequenced was PBMCs from blood, taken on the day of vaccination. These receptor sequences come from a man aged 45-60 years who received an inactivated influenza vaccine.

This clonotype was seen more than once but under ten times. The chain combines TRBV2 with TRBJ2-5; D tentatively reads TRBD1 or TRBD2 (5 bases each). The germline V and J ends were trimmed by 6 bases and 5 bases, with 16 bases remaining between them. Germline values: CDR1 SNHLY, CDR2 FYNNEI. The length of the CDR3 is 14 residues. The chain's CDR3 is CASRAGVGTETQYF. CDR3 DNA: TGTGCCAGCAGAGCCGGGGTAGGGACGGAGACCCAGTACTTC.

This clonotype was seen at least ten times. The CDR3 is CASSPPDGHIYNEQFF. The CDR3 DNA reads as TGTGCCAGCAGCCCCCCGGACGGGCACATATACAATGAGCAGTTCTTC. This sequence joins TRBV7-9 and TRBJ2-1; no clear D. The CDR3 has 16 residues. In germline, CDR1 is SEHNR, CDR2 FQNEAQ (reference sequence). V gave up 5 bases and J gave up 4 bases, with 18 bases separating them.

The genes are TRBV14 and TRBJ1-2; a weak D match, TRBD1 (6 bases). The CDR3 runs 15 residues. Per the germline V gene, CDR1 is SGHDN and CDR2 is FVKESK. V lost 1 base to trimming and J lost 7 bases, with 16 bases between them. For the CDR3, the DNA is TGTGCCAGCAGCCAAGTCAACAGGGAATTAGGTGGCTACACCTTC. Amino acid sequence: CASSQVNRELGGYTF.

This clonotype was picked up many times. The chain links TRBV11-2 to TRBJ2-3; 9 bases match TRBD1. Germline V gives CDR1 SGHAT, CDR2 FQNNGV. V shed 6 bases, J shed 1 base, and the junction held 5 bases outside the gene matches. The CDR3 extends over 15 amino acids. CDR3 region: CASRYRTGGTDTQYF. The DNA of the CDR3 is TGTGCCAGCAGATACAGGACAGGGGGCACAGATACGCAGTATTTT.

In this sample, this clonotype turned up a few times. At one end the junction does not follow the germline gene, possibly because of a read error. The chain is built from TRBV2 and TRBJ2-1; 10 nucleotides line up with TRBD1. The CDR3 contains 15 residues. CDR1 is SNHLY, CDR2 FYNNEI, per germline. Here the CDR3 DNA reads TGCGCCAGCAGCGAAGGACAGGGGGCCTACAATGAGCAGTTCTTC. It encodes CASSEGQGAYNEQFF.

This sequence joins TRBV20-1 and TRBJ2-3; D possibly corresponds to TRBD1 (5 bases). CDR3 size: 17 residues. CDR1 is DFQATT and CDR2 is SNEGSKA in the germline V gene (reference sequence). The ends were cut back, 3 bases at V and 2 bases at J, with 21 bases in the middle. CDR3 sequence (DNA): TGCAGTGCTAGGTTGCCCCCGTGGGCAGGGCTCACAGATACGCAGTATTTT. Amino acids: CSARLPPWAGLTDTQYF.

The chain joins TRBV7-9 to TRBJ2-7, with unresolved D. Germline values: CDR1 SEHNR, CDR2 FQNEAQ (reference sequence). This CDR3 spans 13 amino acids. Trimming removed 1 base at V and 3 bases at J, with 7 bases between. As DNA, the CDR3 is TGTGCCAGCAGCTTAGGGGAAATCTACGAGCAGTACTTC. It codes for CASSLGEIYEQYF. The full variable domain, completed using reference TRBV7-9 and TRBJ2-7, is DTGVSQNPRHKITKRGQNVTFRCDPISEHNRLYWYRQTLGQGPEFLTYFQNEAQLEKSRLLSDRFSAERPKGSFSTLEIQRTEQGDSAMYLCASSLGEIYEQYFGPGTRLTVT.

The chain joins TRBV6-1 to TRBJ1-1, with a possible D match to TRBD1 (5 bases). The germline gives CDR1 MNHNS, CDR2 SASEGT. The CDR3 contains 14 residues. V was pared by 6 bases and J by 4 bases, with 15 bases between. The CDR3 bases are TGTGCCAGCAGACTCTCGGGGGTGGGCACTGAAGCTTTCTTT. Amino acids: CASRLSGVGTEAFF.

This clonotype was seen at least ten times. The chain links TRBV12-3 or TRBV12-4 to TRBJ1-2; no clear D gene. Trimming removed 3 bases from V and 2 bases from J, with 4 bases in between. There are 12 residues in the CDR3. CDR3 coding DNA: TGTGCCAGCAGTTTTGGCAACTATGGCTACACCTTC. Amino acid sequence: CASSFGNYGYTF.

V gene TRBV5-1 combines with J gene TRBJ2-7; D assignment may be TRBD1 or TRBD2 (5 bases each). Deletions cut 0 bases from V and 0 bases from J, with 10 bases between. This CDR3 has 15 residues. CDR1 and CDR2 (germline): SGHRS, YFSETQ. CDR3 nucleotides: TGCGCCAGCAGCTTGGAAGTGGGACCCTCCTACGAGCAGTACTTC. Its protein is CASSLEVGPSYEQYF.

This clonotype was seen more than once but under ten times. The chain recombines TRBV27 with TRBJ2-7; 10 nucleotides align to TRBD1. V was pared by 0 bases and J by 2 bases, with 4 bases of the junction left unmatched. CDR3 length: 16 amino acids. CDR1 MNHEY and CDR2 SMNVEV come from the germline V gene (reference sequence). Here the CDR3 reads CASSLSIGTGAYEQYF. The CDR3 region has the DNA TGTGCCAGCAGTTTATCGATTGGGACAGGGGCCTACGAGCAGTACTTC.

Many counts were recorded for this clonotype. This chain joins TRBV2 and TRBJ2-1; possibly TRBD2 for D (6 bases). With 1 base removed from V and 5 bases from J, the gap between germline ends came to 12 bases. From germline, CDR1 is SNHLY and CDR2 FYNNEI. CDR3 length: 15 amino acids. The chain's CDR3 is CASSEGLALNNEQFF. The CDR3 DNA sequence: TGTGCCAGCAGTGAAGGCCTAGCGCTTAACAATGAGCAGTTCTTC.

The sample holds many counts of this clonotype. The V call is TRBV5-1, the J call TRBJ2-7; no reliable D call. The CDR3 is 16 amino acids. Trimming left V 0 bases short and J 5 bases short, with 18 bases between. CDR1 SGHRS and CDR2 YFSETQ come from the germline V gene. The CDR3: CASSLEPDTRAHEQYF. Here the CDR3 DNA reads TGCGCCAGCAGCTTGGAACCTGACACCCGGGCCCACGAGCAGTACTTC.

This clonotype was seen only a few times. This chain joins TRBV7-3 and TRBJ2-1, with D perhaps matching TRBD2 (6 bases). The germline V gene encodes CDR1 SGHTA and CDR2 FQGTGA. The CDR3 has 18 amino acids. V was cut by 3 bases and J by 0 bases, with 18 bases left in between. CDR3 amino acids: CASSFFLRGSPSYNEQFF. The CDR3 DNA follows: TGTGCCAGCAGCTTCTTTTTGCGGGGCAGCCCCTCCTACAATGAGCAGTTCTTC.